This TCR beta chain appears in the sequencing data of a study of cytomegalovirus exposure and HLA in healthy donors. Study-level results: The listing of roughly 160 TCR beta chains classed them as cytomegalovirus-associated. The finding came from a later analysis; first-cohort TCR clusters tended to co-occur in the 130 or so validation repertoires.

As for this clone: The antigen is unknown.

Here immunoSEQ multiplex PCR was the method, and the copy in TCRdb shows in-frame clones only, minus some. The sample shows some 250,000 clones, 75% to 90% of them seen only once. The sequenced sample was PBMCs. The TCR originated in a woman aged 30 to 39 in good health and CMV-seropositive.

The CDR3 protein is CASRSTGPNEKLFF. The CDR3 region has the DNA TGTGCCAGCAGGTCGACAGGGCCGAATGAAAAACTGTTTTTT. The V and J genes are TRBV11-2 and TRBJ1-4; 7 bases are shared with TRBD1. In germline, CDR1 is SGHAT, CDR2 FQNNGV. This CDR3 has 14 residues. The V and J ends lost 6 bases and 5 bases, in that order; junction bases with no gene match: 6.